This T cell receptor beta chain was sequenced in a study of T-cell reconstitution after alpha-beta-depleted transplantation in children. Deletions cut 4 bases from V and 4 bases from J, with 10 bases between. This CDR3 is 13 amino acids long. Germline values: CDR1 SQVTM, CDR2 ANQGSEA. Unique molecular identifiers were used in preparing the TCRbeta library. One entry per CDR3 protein, called by TCRdb with MiXCR from the PCR reads. The sample gives 500,000 or so distinct CDR3 sequences, about 30% of which show up once; around 2.4% is in the top ten. Sequenced here: PBMCs from the stem cell graft donor, sampled from the stem cell graft. The rearrangement uses TRBV29-1 and TRBJ2-2; D perhaps matches TRBD1 (6 bases). The receptor was derived from a human donor who donated a stem cell graft to a child with aplastic anemia. The CDR3 spells CSVVRGRTGELFF. In nucleotides, the CDR3 is TGCAGCGTTGTCAGGGGACGCACCGGGGAGCTGTTTTTT.